This record covers a single T cell receptor beta chain. Its antigen is still unknown. The entry originates in a study of CD8+CD57+ T cells in acquired aplastic anemia. Study overall: The sorted CD4+ and CD8+ cells yielded an average around 3.2 ug of DNA.

Study-wide points: The number of CD8+ CDR3 sequences shared by patients and controls was twenty-nine. In CD8+ cells, Simpson's diversity showed no significant difference between patients and controls.

Profiles of TCR beta VDJ and CDR3 were generated from a genomic DNA template. TCRdb itself ran the reads through MiXCR, one entry per CDR3 protein. The table records a few hundred thousand distinct CDR3 sequences, roughly 35% of them present only once. This CDR3 spans 12 amino acids. The ends were cut back, 7 bases at V and 10 bases at J, with 13 bases in the middle. Germline V gives CDR1 SNHLY, CDR2 FYNNEI. Sequencing input: sorted CD4+, CD8+, or CD8+CD57+ T cells (not recorded which) from PBMCs. The TCR sequence derives from a human donor in good health, serving as a control. The chain employs TRBV2 and TRBJ1-4; no definite D call. The CDR3 loop is CASIHPRAKLFF. In DNA form, the CDR3 reads TGTGCCAGCATACACCCTAGAGCAAAACTGTTTTTT.